A selection of T cell receptor beta chains follows, all from one sample in a study of control samples from healthy donors and cancer patients. TCRdb's copy holds only in-frame clones and misses some; the assay was immunoSEQ multiplex PCR. The sample holds about 140,000 clones, more than 85% seen once. Sequencing input: blood. The origin of the receptors is a woman in her 30s in good health. The CDR3 runs from the conserved cysteine through the conserved F or W.

j_call | v_call | cdr3_length | cdr3_aa
TRBJ1-1 | TRBV19 | 15 | CASSIGGRANTEAFF
TRBJ2-2 | TRBV27 | 13 | CASRLANTGELFF
TRBJ2-1 | TRBV10-2 | 13 | CASSLEREYEQFF
TRBJ2-7 | TRBV28 | 15 | CASSRSTSGSYEQYF
TRBJ1-1 | TRBV5-4 | 16 | CASSLGPGMRNTEAFF
TRBJ2-7 | TRBV23-1 | 14 | CARHIAPPAYEQYF
TRBJ2-5 | TRBV19 | 14 | CASSPTGGIETQYF
TRBJ1-4 | TRBV28 | 15 | CASSLTGPTNEKLFF
TRBJ2-5 | TRBV29-1 | 11 | CSVNIGETQYF
TRBJ2-5 | TRBV7-6 | 16 | CASSLGTSGLQETQYF
TRBJ1-5 | TRBV25-1 | 17 | CASSDPTGQEDRKPQHF
TRBJ2-2 | TRBV24-1 | 13 | CATRDFNTGELFF
TRBJ1-1 | TRBV3-1/TRBV3-2 | 15 | CASSQEPGFGTEAFF
TRBJ1-1 | TRBV4-1 | 15 | CASSQRQQVNTEAFF
TRBJ1-4 | TRBV3-1/TRBV3-2 | 12 | CASSPKGERLFF
TRBJ1-2 | TRBV7-3 | 15 | CASSPGQGRRYGYTF
TRBJ2-4 | TRBV27 | 14 | CASSLSPAGNIQYF
TRBJ2-5 | TRBV7-8 | 14 | CASSPGTSGETQYF
TRBJ2-3 | TRBV19 | 15 | CASSAEGLAPAAQYF
TRBJ1-1 | TRBV6-1 | 14 | CASSEFWRNTEAFF
TRBJ1-2 | TRBV20-1 | 9 | CSAQGDYTF
TRBJ2-5 | TRBV2 | 19 | CASSEYGLAGGPMKETQYF